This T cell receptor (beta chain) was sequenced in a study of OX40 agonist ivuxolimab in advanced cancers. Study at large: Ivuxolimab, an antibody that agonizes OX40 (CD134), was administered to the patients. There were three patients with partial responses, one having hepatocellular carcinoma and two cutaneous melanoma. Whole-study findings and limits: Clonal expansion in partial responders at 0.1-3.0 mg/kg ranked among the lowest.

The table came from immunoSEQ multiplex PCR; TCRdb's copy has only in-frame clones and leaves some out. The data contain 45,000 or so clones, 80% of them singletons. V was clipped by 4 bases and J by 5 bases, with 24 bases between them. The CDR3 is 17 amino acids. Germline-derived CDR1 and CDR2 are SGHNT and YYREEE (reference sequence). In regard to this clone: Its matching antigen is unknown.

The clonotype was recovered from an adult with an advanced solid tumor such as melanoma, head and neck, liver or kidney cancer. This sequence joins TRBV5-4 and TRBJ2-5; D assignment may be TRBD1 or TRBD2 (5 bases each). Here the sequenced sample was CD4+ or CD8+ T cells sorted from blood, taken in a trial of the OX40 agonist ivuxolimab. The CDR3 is CASSPDLTGTRRETQYF. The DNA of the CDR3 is TGTGCCAGCAGCCCAGATTTAACCGGGACCCGGAGGGAGACCCAGTACTTC.